The TCR beta chain described here comes from a study of cytomegalovirus exposure and HLA in healthy donors. In the PCR, 60 Vbeta and 13 Jbeta primers were used. Clones were sequenced by immunoSEQ multiplex PCR, and TCRdb holds only the in-frame ones, with some missing. This sample yields some 160,000 clones, of which approximately 80% are seen a single time; approximately 1.5% belongs to the top ten. Material for sequencing was PBMCs. The receptor was derived from a woman younger than 30 in good health and CMV-seronegative.

The CDR3 coding sequence is TGTGCCAGTAGGGTCGGCAGGGGTGGTAGCAATCAGCCCCAGCATTTT. Translated, it gives CASRVGRGGSNQPQHF. This rearrangement joins TRBV19 to TRBJ1-5, with a possible D match to TRBD1 (6 bases). V lost 6 bases and J lost 0, with 15 bases in between. Germline V gene data show CDR1 as LNHDA and CDR2 as SQIVND (reference sequence). The CDR3 has 16 amino acids.